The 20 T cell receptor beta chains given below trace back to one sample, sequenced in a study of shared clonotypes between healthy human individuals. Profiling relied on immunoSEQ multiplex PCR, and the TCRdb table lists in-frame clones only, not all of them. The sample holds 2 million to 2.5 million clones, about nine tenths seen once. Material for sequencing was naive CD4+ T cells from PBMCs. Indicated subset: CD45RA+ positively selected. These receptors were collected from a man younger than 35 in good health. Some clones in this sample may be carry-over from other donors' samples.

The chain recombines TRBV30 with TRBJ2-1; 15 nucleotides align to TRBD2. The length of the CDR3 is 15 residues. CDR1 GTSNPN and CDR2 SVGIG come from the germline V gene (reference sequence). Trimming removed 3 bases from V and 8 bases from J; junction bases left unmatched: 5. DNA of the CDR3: TGTGCCTGGAGGGTCGGGACTAGCGGGAGGTATGAGCAGTTCTTC. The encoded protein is CAWRVGTSGRYEQFF.

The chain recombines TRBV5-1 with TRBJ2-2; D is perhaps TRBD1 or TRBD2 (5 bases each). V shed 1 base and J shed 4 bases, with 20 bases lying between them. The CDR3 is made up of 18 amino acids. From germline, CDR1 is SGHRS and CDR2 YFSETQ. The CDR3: CASSLSRDPGRVTGELFF. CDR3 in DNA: TGCGCCAGCAGCTTGTCCCGGGATCCGGGACGGGTCACCGGGGAGCTGTTTTTT.

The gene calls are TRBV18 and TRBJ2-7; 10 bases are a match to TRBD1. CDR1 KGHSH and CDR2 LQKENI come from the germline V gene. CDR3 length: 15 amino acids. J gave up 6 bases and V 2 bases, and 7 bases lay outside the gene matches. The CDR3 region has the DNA TGTGCCAGCTCACCAGTGACAGGGGGCAAGGGCGAGCAGTACTTC. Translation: CASSPVTGGKGEQYF. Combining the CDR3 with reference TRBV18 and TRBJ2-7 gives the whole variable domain NAGVMQNPRHLVRRRGQEARLRCSPMKGHSHVYWYRQLPEEGLKFMVYLQKENIIDESGMPKERFSAEFPKEGPSILRIQQVVRGDSAAYFCASSPVTGGKGEQYFGPGTRLTVT.

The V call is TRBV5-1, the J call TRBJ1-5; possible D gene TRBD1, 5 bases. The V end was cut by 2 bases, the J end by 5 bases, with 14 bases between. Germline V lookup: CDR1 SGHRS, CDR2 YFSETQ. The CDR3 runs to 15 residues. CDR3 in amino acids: CASSFQGPPDQPQHF. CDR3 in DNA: TGCGCCAGCAGCTTCCAGGGCCCACCCGATCAGCCCCAGCATTTT.

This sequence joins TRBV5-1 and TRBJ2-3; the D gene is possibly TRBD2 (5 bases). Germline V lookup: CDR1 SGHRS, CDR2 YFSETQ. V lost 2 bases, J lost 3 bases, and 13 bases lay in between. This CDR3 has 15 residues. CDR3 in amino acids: CASSFTYSGTDTQYF. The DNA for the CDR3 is TGCGCCAGCAGCTTTACCTACAGCGGTACAGATACGCAGTATTTT. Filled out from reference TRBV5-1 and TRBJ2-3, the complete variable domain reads KAGVTQTPRYLIKTRGQQVTLSCSPISGHRSVSWYQQTPGQGLQFLFEYFSETQRNKGNFPGRFSGRQFSNSRSEMNVSTLELGDSALYLCASSFTYSGTDTQYFGPGTRLTVL.

As DNA, the CDR3 is TGTGCCAGTAGTCGCCCATCCAGGACTAGCCTCTACACCGGGGAGCTGTTTTTT. The encoded protein is CASSRPSRTSLYTGELFF. The V and J genes are TRBV19 and TRBJ2-2; TRBD2 agrees at 8 bases. Germline CDR1 and CDR2: LNHDA and SQIVND (reference sequence). The trim removed 5 bases at V and 3 bases at J, leaving 14 bases unmatched. This CDR3 comprises 18 residues.

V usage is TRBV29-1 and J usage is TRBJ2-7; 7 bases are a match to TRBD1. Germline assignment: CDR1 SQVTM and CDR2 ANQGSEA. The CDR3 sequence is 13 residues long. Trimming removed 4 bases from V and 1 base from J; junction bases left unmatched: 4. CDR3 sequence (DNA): TGCAGCGTTGTACTACAGGGGTCCTACGAGCAGTACTTC. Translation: CSVVLQGSYEQYF.

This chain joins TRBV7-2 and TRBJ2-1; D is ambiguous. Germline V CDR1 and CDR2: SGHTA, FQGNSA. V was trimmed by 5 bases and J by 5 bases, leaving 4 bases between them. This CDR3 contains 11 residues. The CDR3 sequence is CASSPHNEQFF. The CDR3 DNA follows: TGTGCCAGCAGCCCGCACAATGAGCAGTTCTTC.

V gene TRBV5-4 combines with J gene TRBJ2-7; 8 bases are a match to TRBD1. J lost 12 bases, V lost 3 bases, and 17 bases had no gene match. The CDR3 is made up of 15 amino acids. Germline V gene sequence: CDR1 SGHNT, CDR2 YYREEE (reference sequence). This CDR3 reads CASSSPGQGRISWYF. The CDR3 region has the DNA TGTGCCAGCAGCTCGCCCGGACAGGGACGTATCAGTTGGTACTTC.

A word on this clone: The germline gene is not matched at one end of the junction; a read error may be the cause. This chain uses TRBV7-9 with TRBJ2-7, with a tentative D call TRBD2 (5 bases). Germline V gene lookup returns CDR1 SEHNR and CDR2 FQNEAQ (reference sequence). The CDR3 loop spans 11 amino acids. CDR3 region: CASSLAEEQYF. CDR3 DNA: TGTGCCAGCAGCCTAGCAGAAGAGCAGTACTTC.

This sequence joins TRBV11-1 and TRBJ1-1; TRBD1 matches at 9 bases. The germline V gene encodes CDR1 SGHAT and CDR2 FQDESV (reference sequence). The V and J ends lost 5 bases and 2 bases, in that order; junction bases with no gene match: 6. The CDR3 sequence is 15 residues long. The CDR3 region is CASSHMDRGNTEAFF. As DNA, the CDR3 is TGTGCCAGCAGCCACATGGACAGGGGAAACACTGAAGCTTTCTTT.

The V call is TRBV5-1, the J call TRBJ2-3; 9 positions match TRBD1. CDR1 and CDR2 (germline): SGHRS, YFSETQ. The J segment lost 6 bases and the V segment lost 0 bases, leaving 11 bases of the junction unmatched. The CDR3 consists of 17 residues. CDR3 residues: CASSLVRDRAPRDTQYF. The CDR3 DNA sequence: TGCGCCAGCAGCTTGGTTAGGGACAGGGCCCCCCGGGATACGCAGTATTTT.

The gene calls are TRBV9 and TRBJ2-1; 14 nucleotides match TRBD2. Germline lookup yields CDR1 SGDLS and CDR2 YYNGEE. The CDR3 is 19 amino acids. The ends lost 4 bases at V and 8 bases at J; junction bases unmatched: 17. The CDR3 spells CASSTRLAGGPMANHEQFF. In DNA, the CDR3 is TGTGCCAGCAGCACCCGACTAGCGGGAGGGCCAATGGCAAACCATGAGCAGTTCTTC.

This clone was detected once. CDR3 sequence (DNA): TGCGCCAGCAGCTTGGCTACTAGCGGGGGGGTAGTTTACGAGCAGTACTTC. Amino acid sequence: CASSLATSGGVVYEQYF. The rearrangement joins TRBV5-1 to TRBJ2-7; 13 bases are shared with TRBD2. Germline trimming cut 0 bases from V and 4 bases from J; bases unmatched to any gene: 7. The CDR3 length is 17 residues. Germline CDR1 reads SGHRS; CDR2 reads YFSETQ. The entire variable domain, with the rest obtained from reference TRBV5-1 and TRBJ2-7, is as follows: KAGVTQTPRYLIKTRGQQVTLSCSPISGHRSVSWYQQTPGQGLQFLFEYFSETQRNKGNFPGRFSGRQFSNSRSEMNVSTLELGDSALYLCASSLATSGGVVYEQYFGPGTRLTVT.

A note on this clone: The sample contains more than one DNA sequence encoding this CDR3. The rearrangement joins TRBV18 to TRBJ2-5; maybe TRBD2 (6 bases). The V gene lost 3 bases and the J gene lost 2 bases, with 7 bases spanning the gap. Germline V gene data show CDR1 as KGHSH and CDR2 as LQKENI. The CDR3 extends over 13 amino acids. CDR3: CASSPGRQETQYF. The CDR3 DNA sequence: TGTGCCAGCTCACCGGGGAGGCAAGAGACCCAGTACTTC.

In nucleotides, the CDR3 is TGTGCCAGCAGTCCGATGGCAGGGGGACTTACCTACGAGCAGTACTTC. It is translated as CASSPMAGGLTYEQYF. V usage is TRBV11-2 and J usage is TRBJ2-7; D might be TRBD1 (7 bases). Germline loops: CDR1 SGHAT, CDR2 FQNNGV. Trimming shortened V by 6 bases and J by 2 bases, and 20 bases separated the two germline ends. The CDR3 has 16 amino acids.

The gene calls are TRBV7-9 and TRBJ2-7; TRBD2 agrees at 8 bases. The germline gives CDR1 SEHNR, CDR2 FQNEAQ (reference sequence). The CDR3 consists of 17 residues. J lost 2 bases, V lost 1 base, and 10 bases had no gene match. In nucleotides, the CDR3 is TGTGCCAGCAGCTTAGTTCCCGGACTAGCATACCCCTACGAGCAGTACTTC. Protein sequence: CASSLVPGLAYPYEQYF.

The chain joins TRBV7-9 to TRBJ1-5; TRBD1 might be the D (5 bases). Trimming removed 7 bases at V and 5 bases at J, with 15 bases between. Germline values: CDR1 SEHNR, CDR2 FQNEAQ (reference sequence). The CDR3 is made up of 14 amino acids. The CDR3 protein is CASTNIGADQPQHF. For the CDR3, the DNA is TGTGCCAGCACCAACATTGGGGCGGATCAGCCCCAGCATTTT.

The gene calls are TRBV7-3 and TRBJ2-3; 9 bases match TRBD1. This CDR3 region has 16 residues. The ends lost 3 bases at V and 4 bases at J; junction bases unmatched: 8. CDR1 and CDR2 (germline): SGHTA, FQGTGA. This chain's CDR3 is CASSLIPGQGADTQYF. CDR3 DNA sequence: TGTGCCAGCAGCTTGATCCCGGGACAGGGCGCAGATACGCAGTATTTT.

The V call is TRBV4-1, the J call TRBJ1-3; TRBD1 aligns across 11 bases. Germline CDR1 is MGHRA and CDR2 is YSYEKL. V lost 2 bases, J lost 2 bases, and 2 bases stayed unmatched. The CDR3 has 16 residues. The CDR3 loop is CASSQQGQGAGNTIYF. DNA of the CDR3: TGCGCCAGCAGCCAACAGGGACAGGGGGCTGGAAACACCATATATTTT.